The 11 T cell receptor beta chains reported below all come from one sample, sequenced in a study of cytomegalovirus exposure and HLA in healthy donors. Produced via immunoSEQ multiplex PCR; TCRdb's table is partial and in-frame only. This sample yields fewer than 200,000 clones, of which over 85% are seen a single time; roughly 4.2% belongs to the top ten. The sample was PBMCs. All receptors derive from a man younger than 35 in good health and CMV-seropositive.

The chain employs TRBV4-1 and TRBJ2-7; 9 bases agree with TRBD1. The CDR3 is 17 amino acids. Losses at the gene ends were 1 base for V and 5 bases for J; bases not matched to a gene: 12. From germline, CDR1 is MGHRA and CDR2 YSYEKL. Here the CDR3 reads CASSQGQKIQGAHEQYF. CDR3 nucleotides: TGCGCCAGCAGCCAAGGACAAAAAATACAGGGGGCCCACGAGCAGTACTTC.

The chain combines TRBV27 with TRBJ2-7; TRBD1 matches 8 bases. The CDR3 is 14 residues long. Germline trimming cut 2 bases from V and 3 bases from J; bases unmatched to any gene: 3. From germline, CDR1 is MNHEY and CDR2 SMNVEV (reference sequence). CDR3 DNA: TGTGCCAGCAGTTTAAGTACAGGGGGCTACGAGCAGTACTTC. This encodes CASSLSTGGYEQYF.

This chain connects TRBV2 to TRBJ2-2; D is possibly TRBD1 (6 bases). CDR3 length: 14 residues. Germline V CDR1 and CDR2: SNHLY, FYNNEI. Trimming removed 7 bases at V and 2 bases at J, with 11 bases between. CDR3 in DNA: TGTGCCAGCATTGGGACATCCAACACCGGGGAGCTGTTTTTT. The encoded protein is CASIGTSNTGELFF.

The rearrangement links TRBV11-3 to TRBJ2-1; 11 bases match TRBD2. Germline CDR1 is SGHNT and CDR2 is YENEEA. The CDR3 is 15 residues long. V was pared by 4 bases and J by 8 bases, with 7 bases of the junction left unmatched. CDR3 coding DNA: TGTGCCAGCAGCTCCGGGACTAGCGGTTACGATGAGCAGTTCTTC. Its translation: CASSSGTSGYDEQFF.

The rearrangement links TRBV27 to TRBJ1-1, with D tentatively TRBD1 (6 bases). CDR1 MNHEY and CDR2 SMNVEV come from the germline V gene (reference sequence). The V end lost 5 bases, the J end lost 5 bases, and 24 bases lay between the germline ends. This CDR3 comprises 17 residues. The CDR3 nucleotides read TGTGCCAGCAGTCCTCTCGGGGAATACAGGGTGGGGACTGAAGCTTTCTTT. This encodes CASSPLGEYRVGTEAFF.

The chain couples TRBV9 to TRBJ2-1; a possible D gene is TRBD2 (6 bases). Germline CDR1 and CDR2: SGDLS and YYNGEE. V was shortened by 4 bases and J by 9 bases, with 20 bases between the two germline ends. CDR3 length equals 15 residues. CDR3 sequence reads: CASSKSGESGAEQFF. In nucleotides, the CDR3 is TGTGCCAGCAGCAAGTCGGGAGAGAGTGGAGCTGAGCAGTTCTTC.

The V call is TRBV7-2, the J call TRBJ2-2; D uncertain. Germline CDR1 SGHTA, CDR2 FQGNSA. The CDR3 sequence is 15 residues long. V lost 5 bases and J 4 bases, leaving 14 bases between the germline ends. The DNA for the CDR3 is TGTGCCAGCAGCCCCCACGGGTCACTCACCGGGGAGCTGTTTTTT. This encodes CASSPHGSLTGELFF. Using reference TRBV7-2 and TRBJ2-2 for the parts outside the CDR3, the full variable domain is GAGVSQSPSNKVTEKGKDVELRCDPISGHTALYWYRQSLGQGLEFLIYFQGNSAPDKSGLPSDRFSAERTGGSVSTLTIQRTQQEDSAVYLCASSPHGSLTGELFFGEGSRLTVL.

The J gene is TRBJ1-1, the V gene TRBV19; no firm D call. Trimming pared 4 bases from V and 1 base from J, leaving 7 bases between. Germline values: CDR1 LNHDA, CDR2 SQIVND (reference sequence). There are 13 residues in the CDR3. CDR3 protein: CASSRGRNTEAFF. DNA for the CDR3: TGTGCCAGTAGTAGAGGAAGGAACACTGAAGCTTTCTTT.

In regard to this clone: A junction boundary mismatches the germline segment, possibly from a read error. The chain uses TRBV7-7 and TRBJ2-1; 11 bases are shared with TRBD2. There are 18 residues in the CDR3. CDR1 and CDR2 from the germline V gene are SSHAT and FNYEAQ (reference sequence). CDR3 DNA: TGTGCTAGCAGCTTAGCGGGCCCGGGACTAGCGGACTACAATGAGCAGTTCTTC. Residues: CASSLAGPGLADYNEQFF.

V gene TRBV6-5 combines with J gene TRBJ1-2, with 7 bases lining up with TRBD1. The CDR3 totals 12 residues. CDR1 and CDR2 from the germline V gene are MNHEY and SVGAGI. The junction had 3 bases not matched to a gene; V was cut back by 8 bases and J by 3 bases. The CDR3 sequence: CASLTGDYGYTF. For the CDR3, the DNA is TGTGCCAGCCTTACAGGGGACTATGGCTACACCTTC.

The V call is TRBV28, the J call TRBJ2-1, with 8 positions matching TRBD2. This CDR3 comprises 15 residues. Trimming cost V 3 bases and J 4 bases; bases outside gene matches: 5. Germline V gives CDR1 MDHEN, CDR2 SYDVKM. The CDR3: CASSFVASGYNEQFF. The CDR3 region has the DNA TGTGCCAGCAGTTTTGTGGCTAGCGGGTACAATGAGCAGTTCTTC.